This record concerns one T cell receptor beta chain sequence. Its antigen remains unidentified. The input lacks base qualities; no much larger clone sits a single base away. Enrolling through a virtual design, the prospective study's participants ranged in age from roughly 18 to 95 years and lived across about two dozen United States geographic areas. In the prospective study, cohorts were assigned on the basis of participant-reported clinical history obtained from a screening survey and a study questionnaire. Recovered participants in ImmuneRACE Cohort 3 were defined as having two consecutive negative NP/OP PCR tests, clearance from a healthcare professional, or resolution of symptoms. In the prospective study, mobile phlebotomists collected whole blood, serum and a nasopharyngeal or oropharyngeal swab from each participant. Participants in the prospective study had the option to provide additional blood draws and questionnaires over a 2-month period. Prospective study blood samples were shipped either frozen or at room temperature before DNA extraction.

This sample stems from a study of blood T cell repertoires in COVID-19 (dated by TCRdb to 2020 to 2021). Looking at the study overall: Collaborator samples came from the United States, Italy and Spain and covered acute and convalescent phases of COVID-19. The material from the prospective study consisted of cDNA or gDNA derived from T cells, B-cell-depleted T cells, or PBMCs. The dataset comprised deeply sampled blood TCRbeta repertoires from subjects exposed to, actively infected with, or recovered from COVID-19. A freely available public database, intended as a resource for researchers studying the immune response to SARS-CoV-2, is where the repertoires were released. Samples were obtained from the ongoing ImmuneRACE study (first 160 participants) and from about 1,300 subjects provided by 6 global collaborators. The sample metadata nearly always contained a de-identified subject ID, COVID-19 status, age in years and sex. Where HLA class I and class II types were available, the types were taken from metadata supplied by the sample provider, not from assay-based typing.

Findings and caveats that apply to the study as a whole: How much clinical and demographic metadata was included differed by source and by participant, and the metadata was provided uncurated.

The CDR3 covers 16 residues, taking in both the cysteine and the phenylalanine. Here the CDR3 DNA is all that survives: 48 bases in frame from base 1. As encoded in the germline V gene, CDR1 is SGHRS while CDR2 is YFSETQ. Clipping removes 4 bases from V and 6 bases from J, with 12 as the unmatched junction base count. TCRbeta CDR3 regions were amplified from genomic DNA using the immunoSEQ Assay, a bias-controlled multiplex PCR. Concerning the study's data processing: Within the assay, amplification of reference gene primers was used to estimate how many nucleated cells each sample contained. To quantify the absolute abundance of each unique TCRbeta CDR3 rearrangement, sequence reads were collapsed and filtered. For each sample, productive Simpson clonality was calculated as the square root of Simpson's diversity index over productive rearrangements. Sourced from immuneACCESS, this table was stored by TCRdb with only in-frame sequences that have V and J called. A share of the clones is absent; for the studies checked, an unresolved V gene accounts for under half, and the remainder has no known explanation. The DNA gave D and trimming, while V, J and clone size come from that table. This sample is represented by 190,000 or so clones; around four fifths of them were singletons. Of the sample, approximately 9.2% falls within the top ten clones.

The sequencing sample was made of PBMCs or T cells enriched from blood (not recorded which). The TCR was taken from a man in his forties who had recovered from COVID-19. The V and J genes are TRBV5-1 and TRBJ2-4; TRBD1 aligns with 8 central bases. The CDR3 has the sequence CASSPYRGAQVNIQYF. The DNA sequence follows: TGCGCCAGCAGCCCTTACAGGGGGGCTCAAGTAAACATTCAGTACTTC.